This is a list of T cell receptor beta chains from one sample in a study of neurological immune-mediated disorders. Each CDR3 protein is one row after TCRdb ran MiXCR on the 5' RACE reads. The sample holds 36,000 or so distinct CDR3 sequences; 10% are singletons and the top ten take around 7%. Sequencing was carried out using PBMCs. Receptors originate from a woman between 25 and 40 years old with HTLV-1-associated myelopathy (HAM/TSP). Both conserved end residues are part of each CDR3. The order of the fields is J gene, D gene, V gene, clone size, CDR3 DNA, CDR3 protein. A D gene is named only where the DNA matches it firmly. Expanded clones are given a class, and other clones once, few, many or no size at all.

>TRBJ2-3|NA|TRBV29-1|many
TGCAGCGCTACCCTCGGAGGGGCCCTCACAGATACGCAGTATTTT
CSATLGGALTDTQYF
>TRBJ2-7|NA|TRBV10-3|many
TGTGCCATCAGCGGGGGACGCGACGAGCAGTACTTC
CAISGGRDEQYF
>TRBJ1-2|NA|TRBV5-6|many
TGTGCCAGCAGCATACAGCGCGATGGCTACACCTTC
CASSIQRDGYTF
>TRBJ2-2|NA|TRBV20-1|medium-sized
TGCAGTGCTAGATTCAACACCGGGGAGCTGTTTTTT
CSARFNTGELFF
>TRBJ1-5|NA|TRBV5-1|many
TGCGCCAGCAGCTTGGGCCAGGATCAGCCCCAGCATTTT
CASSLGQDQPQHF
>TRBJ1-1|NA|TRBV20-1|many
TGCAGTGCGGTCCAGGTCACTGAAGCTTTCTTT
CSAVQVTEAFF
>TRBJ2-3|TRBD1|TRBV6-5|few
TGTGCCAGCAGTAAGGGACAGGGGGCATCAGATACGCAGTATTTT
CASSKGQGASDTQYF
>TRBJ2-7|NA|TRBV29-1|many
TGCAGCGTTCAGTGGACAGAGGGCTACGAGCAGTACTTC
CSVQWTEGYEQYF
>TRBJ1-2|NA|TRBV7-9|NA
TGTGCCAGCAGCTTAGATTGGACGGGGGGCTACACCTTC
CASSLDWTGGYTF
>TRBJ2-7|NA|TRBV3-1|many
TGTGCCAGCAGCCAAGAGGATCTGGGACGCACTACCTACGAGCAGTACTTC
CASSQEDLGRTTYEQYF
>TRBJ1-4|NA|TRBV20-1|medium-sized
TGCAGTGCTAGAGATCAAGGCAGGGCGAAGGGAAGGGAAAAACTGTTTTTT
CSARDQGRAKGREKLFF